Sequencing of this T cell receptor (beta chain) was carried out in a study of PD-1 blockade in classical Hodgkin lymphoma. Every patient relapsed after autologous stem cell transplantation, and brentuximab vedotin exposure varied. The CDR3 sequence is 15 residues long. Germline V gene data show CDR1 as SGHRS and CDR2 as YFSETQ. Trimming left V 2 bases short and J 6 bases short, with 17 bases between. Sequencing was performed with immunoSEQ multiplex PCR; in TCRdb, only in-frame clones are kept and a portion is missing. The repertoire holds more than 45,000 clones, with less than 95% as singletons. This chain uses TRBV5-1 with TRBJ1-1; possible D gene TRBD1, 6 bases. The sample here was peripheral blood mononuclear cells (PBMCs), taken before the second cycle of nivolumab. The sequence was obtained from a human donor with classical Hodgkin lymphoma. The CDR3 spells CASSFGLPGVAEAFF. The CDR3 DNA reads TGCGCCAGCAGCTTTGGTCTCCCAGGGGTCGCTGAAGCTTTCTTT.